Following are 24 T cell receptor beta chains from one sample sequenced in a study of technical replicates of blood from several donors. Using immunoSEQ multiplex PCR, the repertoire was profiled, and TCRdb retains in-frame clones only, with some absent. In the table there are about 93,000 clones, around 95% of which are singletons. Sequenced: T cells isolated from PBMCs. Receptor source: a human donor in good health.

This chain uses TRBV28 with TRBJ2-7; D remains ambiguous. V was clipped by 4 bases and J by 2 bases, with 6 bases between them. The CDR3 totals 12 residues. Looked up from germline, CDR1 is MDHEN and CDR2 is SYDVKM. CDR3 DNA: TGTGCCAGCAGTTACACAGCCTACGAGCAGTACTTC. Translation: CASSYTAYEQYF.

This chain links TRBV5-1 with TRBJ1-2; D possibly corresponds to TRBD1 (6 bases). Germline V CDR1 and CDR2: SGHRS, YFSETQ. V was clipped by 3 bases and J by 6 bases, with 18 bases between them. This CDR3 spans 15 amino acids. The CDR3 coding sequence is TGCGCCAGCAGCTCCGTTGTCGGGGGGGCTGATGGCTACACCTTC. Translation: CASSSVVGGADGYTF. Supplemented by reference TRBV5-1 and TRBJ1-2, the full variable domain reads KAGVTQTPRYLIKTRGQQVTLSCSPISGHRSVSWYQQTPGQGLQFLFEYFSETQRNKGNFPGRFSGRQFSNSRSEMNVSTLELGDSALYLCASSSVVGGADGYTFGSGTRLTVV.

The chain combines TRBV20-1 with TRBJ1-1, with a tentative D call TRBD1 (5 bases). CDR1 DFQATT and CDR2 SNEGSKA come from the germline V gene (reference sequence). V was cut by 6 bases and J by 6 bases, with 11 bases left in between. The CDR3 runs 11 residues. The CDR3 spells CSAKQAPEAFF. DNA of the CDR3: TGCAGTGCGAAACAGGCCCCTGAAGCTTTCTTT.

The chain carries TRBV6-1 and TRBJ2-7, with TRBD1 matching 8 bases. The CDR3 is made up of 14 amino acids. Unmatched junction bases numbered 8, after V lost 8 bases and J lost 2 bases. From germline, CDR1 is MNHNS and CDR2 SASEGT. CDR3 protein: CASSDRGFPYEQYF. CDR3 DNA: TGTGCCAGCTCCGACAGGGGCTTTCCCTACGAGCAGTACTTC.

The V gene is TRBV9, the J gene TRBJ2-2; TRBD2 aligns across 10 bases. This CDR3 region has 13 residues. V gave up 8 bases and J gave up 7 bases; unmatched junction bases: 5. CDR1 and CDR2 from the germline V gene are SGDLS and YYNGEE. The CDR3: CASGLAAVGELFF. The CDR3 DNA is TGTGCCAGTGGACTAGCGGCGGTCGGGGAGCTGTTTTTT.

This chain connects TRBV9 to TRBJ1-4, with 9 bases lining up with TRBD1. Trimming at V came to 3 bases and at J to 7 bases, leaving 4 bases not matched to a gene. Per the germline V gene, CDR1 is SGDLS and CDR2 is YYNGEE. The CDR3 has 14 residues. This CDR3 reads CASSAGQGSEKLFF. DNA for the CDR3: TGTGCCAGCAGCGCTGGACAGGGGAGTGAAAAACTGTTTTTT.

The chain couples TRBV5-5 to TRBJ2-7, with 7 nucleotides matching TRBD1. In germline, CDR1 is SGHKS, CDR2 YYEKEE (reference sequence). The CDR3 runs to 15 residues. After removal of 5 bases from V and 3 bases from J, the junction contained 11 bases not matched to a gene. CDR3 DNA sequence: TGTGCCAGCAGGCCTGGACAGGTCTACAACTACGAGCAGTACTTC. Amino acids: CASRPGQVYNYEQYF.

The chain is built from TRBV25-1 and TRBJ1-2; D remains ambiguous. Deletions cut 7 bases from V and 6 bases from J, with 21 bases between. The CDR3 consists of 15 residues. Germline V gene sequence: CDR1 MGHDK, CDR2 SYGVNS. The CDR3 DNA reads TGTGCCAGCACGGCAGGATCTACTGCTGTGGATGGCTACACCTTC. Protein product: CASTAGSTAVDGYTF.

V and J are TRBV2 and TRBJ2-1, with D tentatively TRBD2 (5 bases). The CDR3 runs to 14 residues. Trimming stripped 2 bases from V and 8 bases from J, with 13 bases between. Germline loops: CDR1 SNHLY, CDR2 FYNNEI. The CDR3 DNA sequence: TGTGCCAGCAGTGAACGTACTAGGAATGATGAGCAGTTCTTC. Its translation is CASSERTRNDEQFF.

The V call is TRBV7-9, the J call TRBJ2-7; D not certain. Trimming took off 1 base at V and 3 bases at J, with 10 bases between the two ends. This CDR3 region has 14 residues. Germline V lookup: CDR1 SEHNR, CDR2 FQNEAQ (reference sequence). The CDR3 protein is CASSLDHKYYEQYF. The CDR3 nucleotides are TGTGCCAGCAGCTTAGATCACAAATACTACGAGCAGTACTTC.

The chain uses TRBV28 and TRBJ1-5, with 8 nucleotides matching TRBD1. The CDR3 is 17 residues long. Per germline, CDR1 MDHEN and CDR2 SYDVKM. Trimming cost V 6 bases and J 0 bases; bases outside gene matches: 10. In nucleotides, the CDR3 is TGTGCCAGCAGGTCGGACAGGGAAGCGTATAGCAATCAGCCCCAGCATTTT. It encodes CASRSDREAYSNQPQHF.

This chain connects TRBV28 to TRBJ2-7; D not resolved. Germline CDR1 is MDHEN and CDR2 is SYDVKM. CDR3 length equals 17 residues. Trimming took off 1 base at V and 0 bases at J, with 16 bases between the two ends. CDR3 region: CASSLSLTGVLSYEQYF. The CDR3 bases are TGTGCCAGCAGTTTATCCCTCACTGGTGTTCTCTCCTACGAGCAGTACTTC.

This clone came up once. The chain has TRBV28 and TRBJ2-3, with 7 bases lining up with TRBD2. The V gene's germline CDR1 is MDHEN and CDR2 SYDVKM. The CDR3 consists of 16 residues. Germline trimming cut 5 bases from V and 4 bases from J; bases unmatched to any gene: 12. The CDR3 reads CASSGRGGSYPDTQYF. CDR3 bases: TGTGCCAGCAGTGGCCGGGGCGGGAGCTATCCAGATACGCAGTATTTT.

This sequence joins TRBV6-1 and TRBJ1-2; TRBD1 aligns across 9 bases. V lost 10 bases and J lost 7; bases outside the gene matches: 7. Germline V CDR1 and CDR2: MNHNS, SASEGT. This CDR3 comprises 12 residues. The CDR3 DNA reads TGTGCCACCAGGCAACAGGGGGCTGGCTACACCTTC. This gives the protein CATRQQGAGYTF.

The chain combines TRBV14 with TRBJ2-1, with no clear D. Trimming cost V 1 base and J 0 bases, with 4 bases left between them. The CDR3 has 14 amino acids. Germline CDR1 and CDR2: SGHDN and FVKESK. The CDR3 DNA reads TGTGCCAGCAGCCAAGGGAGCTCCTACAATGAGCAGTTCTTC. Residues: CASSQGSSYNEQFF.

The J gene is TRBJ2-7, the V gene TRBV28; D may be TRBD2 (6 bases). Germline-derived CDR1 and CDR2 are MDHEN and SYDVKM. V was clipped by 6 bases and J by 4 bases, with 16 bases between them. This CDR3 is 14 amino acids long. The chain's CDR3 is CASRGGSARYEQYF. Here the CDR3 DNA reads TGTGCCAGCAGGGGGGGTAGCGCAAGATACGAGCAGTACTTC.

The chain has TRBV16 and TRBJ1-2; unclear D gene. This CDR3 comprises 16 residues. Per germline, CDR1 KGHSY and CDR2 FQNENV. V was shortened by 3 bases and J by 8 bases, with 22 bases between the two germline ends. In DNA form, the CDR3 reads TGTGCCAGCAGCCAGTTTCACAGCAAACCCTTAGAAGGCTACACCTTC. Protein: CASSQFHSKPLEGYTF.

This clone occurred once. The rearrangement links TRBV7-3 to TRBJ2-2, with TRBD2 matching over 13 bases. The CDR3 length is 15 residues. The J segment lost 6 bases and the V segment lost 5 bases, leaving 3 bases of the junction unmatched. The V gene's germline CDR1 is SGHTA and CDR2 FQGTGA. The CDR3 region is CASSMGLAGPGELFF. The CDR3 region has the DNA TGTGCCAGCAGCATGGGACTAGCGGGGCCCGGGGAGCTGTTTTTT.

About this clone: The same CDR3 is also encoded by other DNA sequences in this sample. This chain connects TRBV6-5 to TRBJ2-7; possible D gene TRBD1, 5 bases. From germline, CDR1 is MNHEY and CDR2 SVGAGI. This CDR3 region has 15 residues. V was trimmed by 0 bases and J by 0 bases, leaving 9 bases between them. CDR3 residues: CASSYSNRGSYEQYF. The DNA of the CDR3 is TGTGCCAGCAGTTACTCGAATAGGGGCTCCTACGAGCAGTACTTC.

The V and J genes are TRBV10-1 and TRBJ2-5; a possible D gene is TRBD2 (6 bases). Germline CDR1 is WNHNN and CDR2 is SYGVQD (reference sequence). This CDR3 spans 17 amino acids. V lost 4 bases to trimming and J lost 4 bases, with 22 bases between them. DNA of the CDR3: TGCGCCAGCAGTGGAGGGACTCCCACGATCGACAGAGAGACCCAGTACTTC. It is translated as CASSGGTPTIDRETQYF.

The rearrangement uses TRBV7-9 and TRBJ2-7; tentatively, D is TRBD1 (6 bases). Trimming left V 8 bases short and J 2 bases short, with 19 bases between. Germline V lookup: CDR1 SEHNR, CDR2 FQNEAQ (reference sequence). The CDR3 runs to 15 residues. DNA for the CDR3: TGTGCCAGCGGCATACAGGGCACCGATACCTACGAGCAGTACTTC. It is translated as CASGIQGTDTYEQYF.

The genes are TRBV9 and TRBJ2-3; 7 bases map to TRBD2. This CDR3 comprises 16 residues. Germline V lookup: CDR1 SGDLS, CDR2 YYNGEE. The V gene end was trimmed by 2 bases and the J gene end by 5 bases; junction bases not matched to a gene: 11. CDR3 protein: CASSVRGGQVGDTQYF. In DNA form, the CDR3 reads TGTGCCAGCAGCGTTCGCGGGGGTCAGGTCGGAGATACGCAGTATTTT.

The J gene is TRBJ1-5, the V gene TRBV4-1; D gene uncertain. Germline assignment: CDR1 MGHRA and CDR2 YSYEKL. V was cut by 1 base and J by 3 bases, with 7 bases left in between. The CDR3 has 14 residues. The CDR3 nucleotides are TGCGCCAGCAGCCAAGCGGGGTTCAATCAGCCCCAGCATTTT. Translation gives CASSQAGFNQPQHF.

V and J are TRBV19 and TRBJ2-3, with 12 positions matching TRBD2. V lost 8 bases, J lost 2 bases, and 5 bases stayed unmatched. The germline gives CDR1 LNHDA, CDR2 SQIVND (reference sequence). This CDR3 is 15 amino acids long. This CDR3 reads CASGLAGGVTDTQYF. CDR3 coding DNA: TGTGCCAGTGGGCTAGCGGGAGGGGTCACAGATACGCAGTATTTT.